This T cell receptor (beta chain) was profiled in a study of blood T cell repertoires in COVID-19. For the study at large: Material from acute and convalescent COVID-19 was sourced from the United States, Italy and Spain. PBMCs, B-cell-depleted T cells, or T cells provided the cDNA or gDNA that made up the material.

With 3 bases clipped from V and 0 bases from J, the junction kept 2 bases outside the gene matches. Germline V gene sequence: CDR1 SGHAT, CDR2 FQNNGV. The CDR3 runs 15 residues. Authors' data handling: Scientists estimated how many nucleated cells there were by amplifying reference gene primers. The repertoire was sequenced with immunoSEQ multiplex PCR; TCRdb's copy has only in-frame clones and lacks some. D and trimming come from the DNA, and the V and J calls and clone size come from that table. The table shows 250,000 to 300,000 clones, with about 88% occurring only once. Clinical histories supplied by participants themselves formed the basis of cohort assignment.

The sequenced sample consisted of PBMCs or T cells enriched from blood (not recorded which). This chain links TRBV11-2 with TRBJ1-5; TRBD1 aligns across 7 bases. The source of this sequence is a man in his thirties or forties with acute COVID-19. The CDR3 loop reads CASSLEGASNQPQHF. The CDR3 DNA sequence: TGTGCCAGCAGCTTGGAGGGGGCTAGCAATCAGCCCCAGCATTTT.